Listed below are T cell receptor beta chains from one sample, sequenced in a study of control samples from healthy donors and cancer patients. The repertoire was sequenced with immunoSEQ multiplex PCR; TCRdb's copy has only in-frame clones and lacks some. The data contain 100,000 to 150,000 clones, roughly 90% of them seen just once; the ten biggest clones take up 2% to 3%. Sample: blood. These TCRs come from a middle-aged man in good health. Each CDR3 is given with its conserved first and last residue. D genes are given only for firm matches. For some rows the clone size is stated as once, few or many, or as a class when expanded; others skip it.

>TRBJ1-4|TRBV7-9|-|few
CASSLVEAGEKLFF
TGTGCCAGCAGCTTAGTGGAAGCAGGGGAAAAACTGTTTTTT
>TRBJ2-5|TRBV7-9|-|-
CASSSSRPFQETQYF
TGTGCCAGCAGTTCTAGCCGGCCCTTCCAAGAGACCCAGTACTTC
>TRBJ2-1|TRBV6-7|TRBD1|-
CASSRDRGLQGSPFNEQFF
TGTGCCAGCAGCCGGGACAGGGGCCTCCAAGGGTCCCCTTTCAATGAGCAGTTCTTC
>TRBJ2-7|TRBV19|-|-
CASSMVWQEDYEQYF
TGTGCCAGTAGTATGGTTTGGCAGGAGGACTACGAGCAGTACTTC
>TRBJ2-3|TRBV5-1|-|-
CASSFSADTQYF
TGCGCCAGCAGCTTTTCTGCAGATACGCAGTATTTT
>TRBJ1-1|TRBV12-3/TRBV12-4|-|-
CASSSQQNTEAFF
TGTGCCAGCAGTAGCCAACAAAACACTGAAGCTTTCTTT
>TRBJ2-6|TRBV9|-|-
CASSVVGGRLSGANVLTF
TGTGCCAGCAGCGTAGTTGGGGGGCGACTATCTGGGGCCAACGTCCTGACTTTC
>TRBJ1-6|TRBV2|TRBD1|-
CASSRTGGYSPLHF
TGTGCCAGCAGCCGGACAGGAGGGTATTCACCCCTCCACTTT
>TRBJ2-3|TRBV6-2/TRBV6-3|TRBD2|-
CASSPPGLAGPGRVQYF
TGTGCCAGCAGTCCCCCGGGACTAGCGGGTCCGGGGAGGGTGCAGTATTTT
>TRBJ2-1|TRBV10-3|-|-
CAISDPTRRAYNEQFF
TGTGCCATCAGTGATCCCACCAGGCGGGCTTACAATGAGCAGTTCTTC
>TRBJ1-2|TRBV6-6|-|-
CASSPQSGYYGYTF
TGTGCCAGCAGCCCCCAAAGCGGGTATTATGGCTACACCTTC
>TRBJ2-7|TRBV21-1|-|-
CASSTRPGPGDYEQYF
TGTGCCAGCAGCACTCGCCCGGGTCCAGGGGACTACGAGCAGTACTTC
>TRBJ2-5|TRBV5-6|TRBD2|-
CASSPGLAGAQETQYF
TGTGCCAGCAGCCCTGGACTAGCGGGGGCCCAAGAGACCCAGTACTTC
>TRBJ2-2|TRBV3-1/TRBV3-2|-|once
CASSPNTGELFF
TGTGCCAGCAGTCCTAACACCGGGGAGCTGTTTTTT
>TRBJ2-3|TRBV6-5|-|-
CASSQRGTTADTQYF
TGTGCCAGCAGCCAACGAGGGACAACCGCAGATACGCAGTATTTT
>TRBJ2-5|TRBV6-5|TRBD2|-
CASSRAGGMKTQYF
TGTGCCAGCAGTCGGGCGGGGGGGATGAAGACCCAGTACTTC
>TRBJ1-2|TRBV18|-|-
CASSPSAEYYGYTF
TGTGCCAGCTCACCATCCGCGGAATACTATGGCTACACCTTC
>TRBJ1-2|TRBV4-1|TRBD1|-
CASSQDSTGGGYGYTF
TGCGCCAGCAGCCAAGATAGTACAGGGGGCGGTTATGGCTACACCTTC
>TRBJ1-6|TRBV4-2|-|-
CASSQEIGGYSYNSPLHF
TGTGCCAGCAGCCAAGAGATTGGTGGCTACTCCTATAATTCACCCCTCCACTTT
>TRBJ2-2|TRBV28|TRBD1|-
CAGRPGRTGGSRELFF
TGTGCCGGCAGGCCGGGTCGGACAGGGGGCTCACGGGAGCTGTTTTTT